The present TCR beta chain was sequenced within a study of blood T cell repertoires in COVID-19. Study-level information: Sites across the United States, Italy and Spain contributed samples from acute and convalescent COVID-19. From T cells, B-cell-depleted T cells, or PBMCs came the material, which was cDNA or gDNA.

Source study methods: Nucleated cell counts were estimated from reference gene primer amplification. Profiling relied on immunoSEQ multiplex PCR, and the TCRdb table lists in-frame clones only, not all of them. The V and J calls and clone size come from that table; D and trimming were worked out from the DNA. The table lists some 200,000 clones, more than 75% of them singletons. The V gene's germline CDR1 is PRHDT and CDR2 FYEKMQ (reference sequence). Trimming pared 1 base from V and 0 bases from J, leaving 6 bases between. CDR3 size: 14 residues. The TCR was taken from a middle-aged man with active or convalescent COVID-19. The J gene is TRBJ1-1, the V gene TRBV13; D is ambiguous. Sequencing used peripheral blood. The CDR3 loop reads CASSLAQMNTEAFF. The DNA of the CDR3 is TGTGCCAGCAGCTTAGCGCAGATGAACACTGAAGCTTTCTTT.